This is a list of T cell receptor beta chains from one sample in a study of radiotherapy plus CTLA-4 blockade in lung cancer. Profiling relied on immunoSEQ multiplex PCR, and the TCRdb table lists in-frame clones only, not all of them. The sample holds fewer than 65,000 clones; 84% are singletons and the top ten take roughly 5%. This specimen was peripheral blood, taken from a patient treated with radiotherapy plus ipilimumab. Every receptor here comes from a human donor with non-small cell lung cancer whose response to radiotherapy plus ipilimumab could not be evaluated. CDR3s include the opening cysteine and the closing phenylalanine or tryptophan. Each record gives: clone size, J gene, D gene, V gene, CDR3 DNA, CDR3 protein. D genes are given only for firm matches. Rows give clone size only sometimes, using once, few, many, or a class for an expanded clone.

once TRBJ1-2 TRBD1 TRBV6-5 TGTGCCAGCAGTTTCCTGACAGGGGTCGGTGGCTACACCTTC CASSFLTGVGGYTF
few TRBJ1-6 TRBD1 TRBV4-1 TGCGCCAGCAGCCAGGGACAGGGAAGGAGAAATTCACCCCTCCACTTT CASSQGQGRRNSPLHF
NA TRBJ2-1 TRBD2 TRBV2 TGTGCCAGCGGAAGGACTAGCGGGAGCGGCAATGAGCAGTTCTTC CASGRTSGSGNEQFF
NA TRBJ1-1 TRBD1 TRBV28 TGTGCCAGCAGTTCACAGGGGATGAAGGTGAACACTGAAGCTTTCTTT CASSSQGMKVNTEAFF
NA TRBJ2-1 NA TRBV4-3 TGCGCCAGCAGCCGGCAAGAAAATCAGGGAGGTGAGCAGTTCTTC CASSRQENQGGEQFF
NA TRBJ1-4 NA TRBV9 TGTGCCAGCAGCCCCGACAGAGTTAATGAAAAACTGTTTTTT CASSPDRVNEKLFF
NA TRBJ2-1 TRBD2 TRBV19 TGTGCCAGTAGCACTAGCGGGAGTCCTTACAATGAGCAGTTCTTC CASSTSGSPYNEQFF
once TRBJ2-2 NA TRBV18 TGTGCCAGCTCTCCGGAGGGGACGGCGAACACCGGGGAGCTGTTTTTT CASSPEGTANTGELFF
NA TRBJ2-1 NA TRBV4-3 TGCGCCAGCAGCCAAGAGAGGGGGGGTTACAATGAGCAGTTCTTC CASSQERGGYNEQFF
NA TRBJ1-5 NA TRBV10-3 TGTGCCATCAGTGAAGGACAGTACAATCAGCCCCAGCATTTT CAISEGQYNQPQHF